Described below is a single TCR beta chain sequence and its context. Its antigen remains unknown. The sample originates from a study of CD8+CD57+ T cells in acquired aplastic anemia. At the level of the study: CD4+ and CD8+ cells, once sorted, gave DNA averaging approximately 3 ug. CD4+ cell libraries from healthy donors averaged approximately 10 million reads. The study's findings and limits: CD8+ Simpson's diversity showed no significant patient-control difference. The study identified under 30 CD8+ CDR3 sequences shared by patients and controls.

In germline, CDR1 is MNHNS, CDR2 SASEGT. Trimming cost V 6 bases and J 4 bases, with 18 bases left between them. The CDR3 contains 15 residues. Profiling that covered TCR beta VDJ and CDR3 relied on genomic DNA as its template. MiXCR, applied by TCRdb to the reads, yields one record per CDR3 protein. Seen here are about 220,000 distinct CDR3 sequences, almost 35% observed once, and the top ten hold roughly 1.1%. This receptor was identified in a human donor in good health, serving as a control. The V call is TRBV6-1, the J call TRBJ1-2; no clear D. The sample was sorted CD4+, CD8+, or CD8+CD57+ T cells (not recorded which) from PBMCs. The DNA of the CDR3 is TGTGCCAGCAGCGTAGACCGAGGATCGATCTATGGCTACACCTTC. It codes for CASSVDRGSIYGYTF.